The 7 T cell receptor beta chains in this list originate from one sample, sequenced in a study of PD-L1 blockade in urothelial cancer. The data were produced by immunoSEQ multiplex PCR, yet TCRdb's version contains in-frame clones alone and is incomplete. The table has tens of thousands of clones, more than 65% seen once. The sequenced sample was PBMCs, obtained around atezolizumab (anti-PD-L1) treatment. All receptors derive from an older man with urothelial cancer.

This rearrangement joins TRBV7-8 to TRBJ2-7, with a tentative D call TRBD2 (5 bases). Germline V gene lookup returns CDR1 SGHVS and CDR2 FQNEAQ. V lost 3 bases and J 3 bases, leaving 12 bases between the germline ends. The CDR3 length is 14 residues. The CDR3 loop is CASSFRTGIYEQYF. The CDR3 nucleotides read TGTGCCAGCAGCTTCCGGACTGGAATCTACGAGCAGTACTTC.

V usage is TRBV5-1 and J usage is TRBJ2-5, with TRBD1 as a possible D gene (6 bases). V lost 3 bases, J lost 5 bases, and 20 bases lay in between. The CDR3 has 16 amino acids. Germline CDR1 is SGHRS and CDR2 is YFSETQ. Written as DNA, the CDR3 is TGCGCCAGCAGCTCTTCTGTTGGGGGCATCACGGAGACCCAGTACTTC. This encodes CASSSSVGGITETQYF.

The chain employs TRBV27 and TRBJ2-1; TRBD2 agrees at 14 bases. J was trimmed by 6 bases and V by 4 bases; bases with no gene match: 14. Germline V gene sequence: CDR1 MNHEY, CDR2 SMNVEV (reference sequence). The CDR3 totals 19 residues. The CDR3 is CASSSPRLAGGPETNEQFF. CDR3 sequence (DNA): TGTGCCAGCAGTTCCCCCCGACTAGCGGGAGGGCCTGAGACCAATGAGCAGTTCTTC.

The CDR3 here is CASSQSRDSYGYTF. The CDR3 DNA is TGTGCCAGCAGCCAATCCCGCGACAGCTATGGCTACACCTTC. The chain links TRBV14 to TRBJ1-2, with TRBD1 as a possible D gene (5 bases). The germline V gene has CDR1 SGHDN and CDR2 FVKESK. The CDR3 extends over 14 amino acids. V gave up 2 bases and J gave up 4 bases, with 11 bases separating them.

V is TRBV7-3 and J is TRBJ2-1, with 7 bases lining up with TRBD1. With 4 bases clipped from V and 4 bases from J, the junction kept 4 bases outside the gene matches. The CDR3 is 14 residues long. Per the germline V gene, CDR1 is SGHTA and CDR2 is FQGTGA. This CDR3 is CASSYRGPYNEQFF. The CDR3 region has the DNA TGTGCCAGCAGCTACAGGGGCCCTTACAATGAGCAGTTCTTC. The full variable domain, in which reference TRBV7-3 and TRBJ2-1 provide the parts outside the CDR3, is GAGVSQTPSNKVTEKGKYVELRCDPISGHTALYWYRQSLGQGPEFLIYFQGTGAADDSGLPNDRFFAVRPEGSVSTLKIQRTERGDSAVYLCASSYRGPYNEQFFGPGTRLTVL.

This clone was detected once. This sequence joins TRBV9 and TRBJ1-2; D is undetermined. V was shortened by 0 bases and J by 4 bases, with 13 bases between the two germline ends. Germline CDR1 is SGDLS and CDR2 is YYNGEE. The length of the CDR3 is 15 residues. In nucleotides, the CDR3 is TGTGCCAGCAGCGTAGAAGGGCAGGCGGGCTATGGCTACACCTTC. It yields the protein CASSVEGQAGYGYTF.

The chain links TRBV4-3 to TRBJ2-2; D remains ambiguous. CDR1 is LGHNA and CDR2 is YSLEER in the germline V gene. The CDR3 runs to 15 residues. V was shortened by 0 bases and J by 2 bases, with 7 bases between the two germline ends. The CDR3 sequence: CASSQDPRNTGELFF. The DNA of the CDR3 is TGCGCCAGCAGCCAAGATCCCAGAAACACCGGGGAGCTGTTTTTT.